The next 20 T cell receptor beta chains were all read from a single sample in a study of cytomegalovirus exposure and HLA in healthy donors. Use of 60 Vbeta and 13 Jbeta primers characterized the PCR. Produced via immunoSEQ multiplex PCR; TCRdb's table is partial and in-frame only. The table lists under 150,000 clones, roughly 70% of them singletons. Sample: PBMCs. These TCRs come from a woman between 35 and 50 years old in good health and CMV-seronegative.

This chain joins TRBV18 and TRBJ2-2; 7 positions match TRBD1. CDR3 size: 16 residues. J was trimmed by 0 bases and V by 1 base; bases with no gene match: 2. Germline V gives CDR1 KGHSH, CDR2 LQKENI. The CDR3 sequence: CASSPQGASNTGELFF. The CDR3 DNA is TGTGCCAGCTCACCACAGGGGGCGTCGAACACCGGGGAGCTGTTTTTT.

This sequence joins TRBV10-3 and TRBJ2-3; TRBD2 aligns across 13 bases. Germline CDR1 is ENHRY and CDR2 is SYGVKD. The V gene end was trimmed by 7 bases and the J gene end by 2 bases; junction bases not matched to a gene: 6. The CDR3 contains 16 residues. Here the CDR3 reads CAITPGLAGLTDTQYF. CDR3 DNA sequence: TGTGCCATCACCCCGGGACTAGCGGGGCTCACAGATACGCAGTATTTT.

The CDR3 DNA is TGTGCCAGCAGTCGTGAACAGGTCTACGAGCAGTACTTC. This encodes CASSREQVYEQYF. This sequence joins TRBV6-5 and TRBJ2-7; TRBD1 is a possible D gene (5 bases). CDR1 is MNHEY and CDR2 is SVGAGI in the germline V gene. V was trimmed by 5 bases and J by 3 bases, leaving 11 bases between them. The CDR3 is made up of 13 amino acids.

This chain connects TRBV10-2 to TRBJ1-1; D is unclear. CDR3 size: 12 residues. CDR1 is WSHSY, CDR2 SAAADI, per germline. Trimming shortened V by 3 bases and J by 10 bases, and 12 bases separated the two germline ends. CDR3 nucleotide sequence: TGCGCCAGCAGTGACTACAGAACAGTAGCTTTCTTT. It specifies CASSDYRTVAFF.

The V gene is TRBV18, the J gene TRBJ2-5; D is unclear. The J call is in doubt because the DNA end fits TRBJ2-7 better. Looked up from germline, CDR1 is KGHSH and CDR2 is LQKENI. The CDR3 loop spans 15 amino acids. The CDR3 bases are TGTGCCAGCTCACCAGCATCCAGCGAAGTTACCGAGCAGTACTTC. This codes for CASSPASSEVTEQYF.

The rearrangement links TRBV7-9 to TRBJ1-4; D remains unclear. Germline CDR1 and CDR2: SEHNR and FQNEAQ (reference sequence). This CDR3 has 16 amino acids. V dropped 1 base and J dropped 0 bases, with 9 bases sitting between them. DNA for the CDR3: TGTGCCAGCAGCTTAGGCGATTCGTCAACTAATGAAAAACTGTTTTTT. Residues: CASSLGDSSTNEKLFF.

This clone is a singleton in its sample. The chain links TRBV6-6 to TRBJ2-2; D may be TRBD1 (5 bases). CDR1 is MNHNY and CDR2 is SVGAGI in the germline V gene (reference sequence). Trimming shortened V by 6 bases and J by 1 base, and 9 bases separated the two germline ends. This CDR3 is built from 14 residues. Written as DNA, the CDR3 is TGTGCCAGCAGGTCTACAGGGAACACCGGGGAGCTGTTTTTT. It translates to CASRSTGNTGELFF.

The CDR3 DNA reads as TGCGCCAGCAGCTTGCAGGCCACAGAAGAGACCCAGTACTTC. Amino acid sequence: CASSLQATEETQYF. The rearrangement links TRBV5-1 to TRBJ2-5; D ambiguous. Germline V gene lookup returns CDR1 SGHRS and CDR2 YFSETQ. Trimming pared 1 base from V and 3 bases from J, leaving 10 bases between. This CDR3 is 14 amino acids long.

This sequence joins TRBV2 and TRBJ1-5, with 9 nucleotides matching TRBD1. The CDR3 covers 15 residues. CDR1 and CDR2 (germline): SNHLY, FYNNEI. V lost 10 bases, J lost 2 bases, and 9 bases stayed unmatched. The CDR3: CATQRDRVGNQPQHF. The CDR3 DNA reads TGTGCCACCCAACGGGACAGGGTCGGCAATCAGCCCCAGCATTTT.

This chain uses TRBV16 with TRBJ1-4, with TRBD1 identical over 7 bases. V lost 3 bases, J lost 0 bases, and 1 base stayed unmatched. CDR1 and CDR2 (germline): KGHSY, FQNENV. The CDR3 totals 15 residues. Here the CDR3 DNA reads TGTGCCAGCAGCCATGGGACAGCAACTAATGAAAAACTGTTTTTT. Translation gives CASSHGTATNEKLFF.

The chain joins TRBV27 to TRBJ2-2; 9 positions agree with TRBD1. Germline loops: CDR1 MNHEY, CDR2 SMNVEV (reference sequence). CDR3 length: 15 residues. J gave up 3 bases and V 8 bases, and 7 bases lay outside the gene matches. CDR3 DNA: TGTGCCAGCGGATACAGGGGGCGGGACACCGGGGAGCTGTTTTTT. Its translation: CASGYRGRDTGELFF.

This clone was detected only a few times. The chain has TRBV6-6 and TRBJ1-1, with a tentative D call TRBD1 (6 bases). Germline CDR1 and CDR2: MNHNY and SVGAGI (reference sequence). CDR3 length equals 15 residues. The germline V and J ends were trimmed by 6 bases and 4 bases, with 18 bases remaining between them. Here the CDR3 reads CASSQQGFKSTEAFF. CDR3 in DNA: TGTGCCAGCAGCCAGCAGGGGTTCAAGAGCACTGAAGCTTTCTTT.

V gene TRBV18 combines with J gene TRBJ1-6, with 9 positions matching TRBD1. Trimming took 3 bases from V and 9 from J; bases not matched to a gene: 6. CDR3 length: 15 amino acids. Germline loops: CDR1 KGHSH, CDR2 LQKENI. The CDR3 loop is CASSPQDRGFSPLHF. The CDR3 nucleotides read TGTGCCAGCTCACCCCAAGACAGGGGGTTTTCACCCCTCCACTTT.

The V and J genes are TRBV27 and TRBJ1-5, with D perhaps matching TRBD1 (5 bases). Germline-derived CDR1 and CDR2 are MNHEY and SMNVEV (reference sequence). Trimming took off 5 bases at V and 1 base at J, with 12 bases between the two ends. The CDR3 runs 15 residues. The CDR3 sequence: CASSLSGKSNQPQHF. The CDR3 DNA sequence: TGTGCCAGCAGTCTTTCAGGGAAGAGCAATCAGCCCCAGCATTTT.

This clone has only a few counts. The V and J genes are TRBV27 and TRBJ2-1; TRBD2 might be the D (6 bases). The germline CDR1 and CDR2 sequences are MNHEY and SMNVEV (reference sequence). This CDR3 has 11 amino acids. Trimming took off 3 bases at V and 9 bases at J, with 6 bases between the two ends. Written as DNA, the CDR3 is TGTGCCAGCAGTTTCGGGAGTGAGCAGTTCTTC. Amino acids: CASSFGSEQFF.

This CDR3 reads CASSDRGGEQFF. CDR3 sequence (DNA): TGTGCCAGCAGTGACAGGGGTGGTGAGCAGTTCTTC. V and J are TRBV2 and TRBJ2-1; TRBD1 might be the D (6 bases). V lost 3 bases and J 9 bases, leaving 9 bases between the germline ends. CDR1 and CDR2 from the germline V gene are SNHLY and FYNNEI. There are 12 residues in the CDR3.

This chain uses TRBV6-5 with TRBJ2-5; D remains unclear. Looked up from germline, CDR1 is MNHEY and CDR2 is SVGAGI. The V end lost 4 bases, the J end lost 4 bases, and 4 bases lay between the germline ends. This CDR3 has 11 amino acids. The CDR3 region has the DNA TGTGCCAGCAGTTCTCTAGAGACCCAGTACTTC. It encodes CASSSLETQYF.

The chain combines TRBV5-4 with TRBJ2-7; D might be TRBD2 (5 bases). V was clipped by 3 bases and J by 0 bases, with 10 bases between them. Per the germline V gene, CDR1 is SGHNT and CDR2 is YYREEE (reference sequence). The CDR3 loop spans 14 amino acids. The CDR3 bases are TGTGCCAGCAGCTCCGGCGGGTTCTCCTACGAGCAGTACTTC. Its protein product is CASSSGGFSYEQYF.

The chain recombines TRBV7-9 with TRBJ1-1; D gene uncertain. V gave up 2 bases and J gave up 11 bases, with 12 bases separating them. The CDR3 runs 12 residues. Germline V gives CDR1 SEHNR, CDR2 FQNEAQ (reference sequence). CDR3 protein: CASSLPDAGAFF. Written as DNA, the CDR3 is TGTGCCAGCAGCTTACCGGACGCGGGGGCTTTCTTT.

The chain carries TRBV27 and TRBJ2-1, with 10 bases identical to TRBD2. CDR1 and CDR2 (germline): MNHEY, SMNVEV (reference sequence). Trimming removed 5 bases from V and 5 bases from J; junction bases left unmatched: 3. The CDR3 sequence is 14 residues long. As DNA, the CDR3 is TGTGCCAGCAGTCCTCTAGCGGGAGACAATGAGCAGTTCTTC. This encodes CASSPLAGDNEQFF.